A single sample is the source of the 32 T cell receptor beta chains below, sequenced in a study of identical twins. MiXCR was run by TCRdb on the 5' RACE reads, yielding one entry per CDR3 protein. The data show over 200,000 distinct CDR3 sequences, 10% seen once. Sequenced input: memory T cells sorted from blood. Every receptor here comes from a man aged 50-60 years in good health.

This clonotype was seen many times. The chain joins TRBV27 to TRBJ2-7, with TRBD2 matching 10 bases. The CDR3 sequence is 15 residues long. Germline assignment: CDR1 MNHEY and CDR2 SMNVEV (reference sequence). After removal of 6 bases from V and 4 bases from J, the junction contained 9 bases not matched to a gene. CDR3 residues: CASSDLAGEKYEQYF. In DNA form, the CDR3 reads TGTGCCAGCAGCGATCTAGCGGGAGAAAAATACGAGCAGTACTTC.

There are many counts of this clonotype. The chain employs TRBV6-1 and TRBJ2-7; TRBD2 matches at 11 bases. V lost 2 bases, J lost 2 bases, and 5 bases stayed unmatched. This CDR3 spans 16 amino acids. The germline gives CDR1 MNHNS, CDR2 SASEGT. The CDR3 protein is CASSELPGLAAYEQYF. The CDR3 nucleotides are TGTGCCAGCAGTGAACTACCGGGACTAGCGGCCTACGAGCAGTACTTC.

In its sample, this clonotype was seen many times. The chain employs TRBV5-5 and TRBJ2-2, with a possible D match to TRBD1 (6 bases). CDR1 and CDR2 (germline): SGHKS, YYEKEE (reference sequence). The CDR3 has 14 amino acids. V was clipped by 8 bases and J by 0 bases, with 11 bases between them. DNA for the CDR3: TGTGCCAGTTCGGACAGCGCGAACACCGGGGAGCTGTTTTTT. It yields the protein CASSDSANTGELFF.

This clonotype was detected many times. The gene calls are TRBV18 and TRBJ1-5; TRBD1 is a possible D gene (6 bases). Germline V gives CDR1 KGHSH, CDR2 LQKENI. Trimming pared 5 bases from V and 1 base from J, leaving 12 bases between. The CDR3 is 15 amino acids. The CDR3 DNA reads TGTGCCAGCTCATCACAGGGAGGGAGCAATCAGCCCCAGCATTTT. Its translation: CASSSQGGSNQPQHF.

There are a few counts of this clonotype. In DNA form, the CDR3 reads TGTGCCAGCAGATCCGGGACTATCGAGACCCAGTACTTC. This encodes CASRSGTIETQYF. The rearrangement joins TRBV11-1 to TRBJ2-5; 7 bases are shared with TRBD2. Germline V gene lookup returns CDR1 SGHAT and CDR2 FQDESV (reference sequence). This CDR3 region has 13 residues. V was pared by 6 bases and J by 5 bases, with 6 bases of the junction left unmatched.

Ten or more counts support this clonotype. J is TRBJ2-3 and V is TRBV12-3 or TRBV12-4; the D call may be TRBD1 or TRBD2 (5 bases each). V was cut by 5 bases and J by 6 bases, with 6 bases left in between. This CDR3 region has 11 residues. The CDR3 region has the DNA TGTGCCAGCAGTGAGGGGGATACGCAGTATTTT. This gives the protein CASSEGDTQYF.

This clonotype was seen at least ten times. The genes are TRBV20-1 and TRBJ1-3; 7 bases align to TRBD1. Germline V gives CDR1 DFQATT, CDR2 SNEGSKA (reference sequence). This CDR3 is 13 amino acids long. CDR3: CSLSGGSGNTIYF. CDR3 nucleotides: TGCAGCCTTTCAGGGGGCTCTGGAAACACCATATATTTT.

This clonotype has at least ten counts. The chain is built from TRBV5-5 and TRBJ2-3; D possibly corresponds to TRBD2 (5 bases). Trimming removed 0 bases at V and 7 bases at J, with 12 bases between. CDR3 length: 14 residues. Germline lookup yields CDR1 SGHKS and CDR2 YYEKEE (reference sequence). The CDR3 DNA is TGTGCCAGCAGCTTGGGGGCGGAGGTCCATACGCAGTATTTT. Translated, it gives CASSLGAEVHTQYF.

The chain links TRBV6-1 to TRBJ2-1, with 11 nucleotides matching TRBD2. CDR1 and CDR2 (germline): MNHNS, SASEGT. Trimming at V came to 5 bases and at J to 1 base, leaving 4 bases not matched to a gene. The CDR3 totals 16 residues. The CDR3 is CASSTIAGGSYNEQFF. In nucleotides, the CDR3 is TGTGCCAGCAGTACCATAGCGGGAGGGTCCTACAATGAGCAGTTCTTC.

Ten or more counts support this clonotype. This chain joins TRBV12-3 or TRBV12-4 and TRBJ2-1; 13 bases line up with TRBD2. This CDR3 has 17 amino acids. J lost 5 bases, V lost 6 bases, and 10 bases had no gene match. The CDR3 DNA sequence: TGTGCCAGCAGCCGGTGGGTCGGGACTAGCGGGAACAATGAGCAGTTCTTC. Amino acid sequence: CASSRWVGTSGNNEQFF.

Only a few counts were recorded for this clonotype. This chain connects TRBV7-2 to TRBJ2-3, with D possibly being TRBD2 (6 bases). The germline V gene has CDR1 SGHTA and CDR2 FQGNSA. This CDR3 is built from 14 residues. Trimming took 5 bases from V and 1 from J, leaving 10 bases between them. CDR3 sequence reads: CASSRDWGTDTQYF. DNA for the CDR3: TGTGCCAGCAGCAGGGACTGGGGCACAGATACGCAGTATTTT.

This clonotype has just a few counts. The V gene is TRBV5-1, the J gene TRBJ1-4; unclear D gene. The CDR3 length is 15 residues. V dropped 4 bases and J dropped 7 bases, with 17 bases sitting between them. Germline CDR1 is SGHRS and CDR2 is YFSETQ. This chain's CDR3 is CASSTDPSRGEKLFF. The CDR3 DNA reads TGCGCCAGCAGCACCGACCCTAGTCGAGGTGAAAAACTGTTTTTT.

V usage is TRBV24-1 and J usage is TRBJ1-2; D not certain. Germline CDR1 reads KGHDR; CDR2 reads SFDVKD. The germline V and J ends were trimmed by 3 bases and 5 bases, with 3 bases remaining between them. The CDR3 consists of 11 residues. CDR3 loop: CATSDRYGYTF. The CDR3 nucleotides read TGTGCCACCAGTGATAGGTATGGCTACACCTTC.

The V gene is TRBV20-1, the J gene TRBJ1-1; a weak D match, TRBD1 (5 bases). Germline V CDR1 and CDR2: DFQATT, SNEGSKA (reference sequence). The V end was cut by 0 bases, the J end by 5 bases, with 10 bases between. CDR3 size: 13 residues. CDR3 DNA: TGCAGTGCTAGAGAGGGGGTGCTGACTGAAGCTTTCTTT. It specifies CSAREGVLTEAFF.

CDR3 in DNA: TGTGCCAGCACCTCACAGGGAGGTAGATACGAGCAGTACTTC. It encodes CASTSQGGRYEQYF. This rearrangement joins TRBV11-2 to TRBJ2-7; either TRBD1 or TRBD2 may supply D (6 bases each). Trimming took off 7 bases at V and 4 bases at J, with 17 bases between the two ends. Germline V CDR1 and CDR2: SGHAT, FQNNGV. CDR3 length: 14 residues.

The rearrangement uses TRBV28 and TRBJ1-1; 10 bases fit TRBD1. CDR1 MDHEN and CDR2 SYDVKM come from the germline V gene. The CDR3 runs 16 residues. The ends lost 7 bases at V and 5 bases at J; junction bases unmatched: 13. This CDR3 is CASIRQGAPITTEAFF. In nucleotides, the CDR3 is TGTGCCAGCATAAGACAGGGGGCGCCTATAACGACTGAAGCTTTCTTT.

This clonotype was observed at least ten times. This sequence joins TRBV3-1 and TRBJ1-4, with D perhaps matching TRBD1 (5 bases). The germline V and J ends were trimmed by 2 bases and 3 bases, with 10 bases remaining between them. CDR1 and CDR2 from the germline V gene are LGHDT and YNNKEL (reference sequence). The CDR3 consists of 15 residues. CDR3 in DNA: TGTGCCAGCAGCCAACCGGGACCCGCTAATGAAAAACTGTTTTTT. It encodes CASSQPGPANEKLFF. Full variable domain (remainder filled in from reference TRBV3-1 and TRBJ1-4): DTAVSQTPKYLVTQMGNDKSIKCEQNLGHDTMYWYKQDSKKFLKIMFSYNNKELIINETVPNRFSPKSPDKAHLNLHINSLELGDSAVYFCASSQPGPANEKLFFGSGTQLSVL.

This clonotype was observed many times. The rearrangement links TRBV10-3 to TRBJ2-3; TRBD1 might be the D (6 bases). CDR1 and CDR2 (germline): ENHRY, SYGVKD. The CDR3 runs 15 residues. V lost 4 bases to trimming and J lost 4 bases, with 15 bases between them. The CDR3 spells CAISGRKGVADTQYF. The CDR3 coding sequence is TGTGCCATCAGTGGAAGAAAGGGGGTTGCAGATACGCAGTATTTT.

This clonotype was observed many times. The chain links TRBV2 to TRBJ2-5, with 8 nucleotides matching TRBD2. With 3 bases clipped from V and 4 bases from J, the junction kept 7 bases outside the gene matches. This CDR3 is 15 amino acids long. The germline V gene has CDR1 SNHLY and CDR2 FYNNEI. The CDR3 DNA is TGTGCCAGCAGTGAGTACGGACTAGCTGGAGAGACCCAGTACTTC. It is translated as CASSEYGLAGETQYF.

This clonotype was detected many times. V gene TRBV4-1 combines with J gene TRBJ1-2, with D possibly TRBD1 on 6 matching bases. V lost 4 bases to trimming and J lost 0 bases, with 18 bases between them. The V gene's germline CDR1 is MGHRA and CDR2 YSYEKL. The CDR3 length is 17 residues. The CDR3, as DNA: TGCGCCAGCAGCCCATCAAGGGGGATTAGGGCTAACTATGGCTACACCTTC. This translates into CASSPSRGIRANYGYTF.

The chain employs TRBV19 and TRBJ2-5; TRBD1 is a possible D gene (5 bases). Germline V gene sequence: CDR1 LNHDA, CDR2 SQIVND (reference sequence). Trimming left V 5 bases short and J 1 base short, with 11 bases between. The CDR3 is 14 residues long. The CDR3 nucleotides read TGTGCCAGTAGTTCGACAGAAATCCAAGAGACCCAGTACTTC. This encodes CASSSTEIQETQYF.

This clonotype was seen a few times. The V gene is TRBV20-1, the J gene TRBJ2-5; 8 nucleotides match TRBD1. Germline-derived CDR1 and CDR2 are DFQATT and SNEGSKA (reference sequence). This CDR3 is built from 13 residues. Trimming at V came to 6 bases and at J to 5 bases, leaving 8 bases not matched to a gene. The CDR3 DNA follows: TGCAGTGCAGACGCCAGGGGGCGGGAGACCCAGTACTTC. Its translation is CSADARGRETQYF.

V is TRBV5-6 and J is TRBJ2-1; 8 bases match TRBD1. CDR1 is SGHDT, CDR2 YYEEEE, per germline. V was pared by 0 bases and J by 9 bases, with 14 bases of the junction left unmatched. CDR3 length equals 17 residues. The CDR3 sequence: CASSLAKSQGATGEQFF. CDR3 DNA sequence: TGTGCCAGCAGCTTGGCCAAGTCGCAGGGGGCAACGGGTGAGCAGTTCTTC.

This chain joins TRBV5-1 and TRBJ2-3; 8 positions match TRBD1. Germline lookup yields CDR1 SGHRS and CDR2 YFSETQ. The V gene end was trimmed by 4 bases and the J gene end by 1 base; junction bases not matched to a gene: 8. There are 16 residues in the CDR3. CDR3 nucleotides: TGCGCCAGCAGCCAATTCTTGACAGGGGGCACAGATACGCAGTATTTT. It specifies CASSQFLTGGTDTQYF.

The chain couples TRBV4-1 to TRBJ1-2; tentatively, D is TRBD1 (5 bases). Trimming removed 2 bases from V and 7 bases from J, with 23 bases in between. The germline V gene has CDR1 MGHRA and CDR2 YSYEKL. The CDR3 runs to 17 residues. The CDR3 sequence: CASSQRGLGGRDGGYTF. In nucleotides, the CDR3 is TGCGCCAGCAGCCAACGCGGTTTGGGGGGGAGGGATGGTGGCTACACCTTC.

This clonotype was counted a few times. CDR3 sequence reads: CSAERTGYNEQYF. The DNA of the CDR3 is TGCAGTGCAGAACGGACAGGGTACAACGAGCAGTACTTC. The gene calls are TRBV20-1 and TRBJ2-7; the match to TRBD1 covers 8 bases. Per the germline V gene, CDR1 is DFQATT and CDR2 is SNEGSKA (reference sequence). Trimming at V came to 6 bases and at J to 5 bases, leaving 9 bases not matched to a gene. This CDR3 region has 13 residues.

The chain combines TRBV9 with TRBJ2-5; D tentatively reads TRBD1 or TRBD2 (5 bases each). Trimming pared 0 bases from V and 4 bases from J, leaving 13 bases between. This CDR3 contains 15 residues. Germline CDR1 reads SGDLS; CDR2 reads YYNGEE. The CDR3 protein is CASSVGSAGRETQYF. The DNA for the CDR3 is TGTGCCAGCAGCGTAGGATCGGCAGGGAGAGAGACCCAGTACTTC.

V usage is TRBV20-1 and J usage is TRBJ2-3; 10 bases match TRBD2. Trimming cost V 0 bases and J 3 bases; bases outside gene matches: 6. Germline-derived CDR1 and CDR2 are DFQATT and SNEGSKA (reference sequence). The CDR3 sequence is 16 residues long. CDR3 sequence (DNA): TGCAGTGCTAGAGATCCACTAGCGGGGAAGACAGATACGCAGTATTTT. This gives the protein CSARDPLAGKTDTQYF.

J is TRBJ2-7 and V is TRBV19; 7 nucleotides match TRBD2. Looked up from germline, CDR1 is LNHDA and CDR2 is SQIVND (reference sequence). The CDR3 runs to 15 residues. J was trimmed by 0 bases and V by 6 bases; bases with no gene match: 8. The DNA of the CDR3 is TGTGCCAGTAGCCTCTACGGGGGGAACTCCTACGAGCAGTACTTC. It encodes CASSLYGGNSYEQYF.

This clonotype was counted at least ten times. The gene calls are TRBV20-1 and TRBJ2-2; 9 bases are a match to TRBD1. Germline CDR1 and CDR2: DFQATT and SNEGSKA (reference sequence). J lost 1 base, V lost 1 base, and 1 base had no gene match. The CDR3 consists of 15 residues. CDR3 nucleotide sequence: TGCAGTGCTAGAGGGGGACAGGGGAACACCGGGGAGCTGTTTTTT. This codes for CSARGGQGNTGELFF.

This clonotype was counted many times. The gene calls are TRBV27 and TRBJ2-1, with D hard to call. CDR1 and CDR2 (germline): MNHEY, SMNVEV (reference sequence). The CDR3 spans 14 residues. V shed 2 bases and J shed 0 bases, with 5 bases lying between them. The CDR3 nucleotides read TGTGCCAGCAGTTTACTGGACTCCTACAATGAGCAGTTCTTC. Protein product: CASSLLDSYNEQFF.

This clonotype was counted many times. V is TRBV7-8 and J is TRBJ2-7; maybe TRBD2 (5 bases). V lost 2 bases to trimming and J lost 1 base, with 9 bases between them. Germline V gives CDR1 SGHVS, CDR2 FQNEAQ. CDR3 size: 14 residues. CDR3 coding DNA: TGTGCCAGCAGCTTATATCCGGGGTCCTACGAGCAGTACTTC. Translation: CASSLYPGSYEQYF.